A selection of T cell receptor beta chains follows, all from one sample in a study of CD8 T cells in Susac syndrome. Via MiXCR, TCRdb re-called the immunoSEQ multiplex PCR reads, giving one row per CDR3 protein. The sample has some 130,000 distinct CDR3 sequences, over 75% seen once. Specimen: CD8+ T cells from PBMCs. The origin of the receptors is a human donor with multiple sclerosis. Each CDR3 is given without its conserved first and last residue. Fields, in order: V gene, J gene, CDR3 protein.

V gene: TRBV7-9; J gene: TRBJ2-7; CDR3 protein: ASSLAWNYEQY
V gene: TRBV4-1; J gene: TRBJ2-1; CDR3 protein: ASTGRSYNEQF
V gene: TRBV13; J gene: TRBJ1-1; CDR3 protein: ASSLGLKNTEAF
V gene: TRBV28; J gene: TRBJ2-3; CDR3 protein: ASSLGETSTDTQY
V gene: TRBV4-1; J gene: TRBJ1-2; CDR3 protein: ASSPPVKRGYGYT
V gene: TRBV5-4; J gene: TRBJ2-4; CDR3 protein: ASAHPEGNIQY
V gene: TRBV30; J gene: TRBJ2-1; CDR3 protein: ASWGGAPEQF
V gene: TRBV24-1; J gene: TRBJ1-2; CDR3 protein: ATSDPTDGYT
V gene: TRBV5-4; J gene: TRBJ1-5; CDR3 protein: ASSLRGQGNQPQH
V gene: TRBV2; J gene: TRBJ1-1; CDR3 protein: ASSEGKAF
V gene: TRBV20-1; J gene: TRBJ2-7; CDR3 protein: SARDGLFFYEQY
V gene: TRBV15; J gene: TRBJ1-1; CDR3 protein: ATSRVSSGGGEAF
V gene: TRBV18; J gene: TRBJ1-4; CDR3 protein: ASSPPQGPNFNEKLF
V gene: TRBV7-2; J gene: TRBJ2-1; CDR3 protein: ASSFFSGRESSYNEQF
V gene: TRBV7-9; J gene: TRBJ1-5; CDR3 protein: ASSFGGVGQPQH
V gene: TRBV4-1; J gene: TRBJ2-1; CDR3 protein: ASSQAEGVGDEQF
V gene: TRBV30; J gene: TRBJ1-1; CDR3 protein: AWTSGTEAF